Shown below are 18 T cell receptor beta chains from a single sample sequenced in a study of T cells in tuberculosis. Cells were sorted from thawed PBMC rested overnight and stained with GMM-loaded CD1B tetramer, viability dye and anti-CD3. The lipid loaded on the CD1B tetramers was C32 glucose monomycolate from Rhodococcus equi. The method was immunoSEQ multiplex PCR; TCRdb's version includes in-frame clones alone and lacks a portion of them. The sample has about 58,000 clones, roughly 88% seen once. Material: CD1b-GMM tetramer-negative cells sorted from PBMCs. Every receptor here comes from an adult woman with latent tuberculosis.

The chain employs TRBV18 and TRBJ1-3, with D possibly being TRBD1 (6 bases). The V gene's germline CDR1 is KGHSH and CDR2 LQKENI. V was pared by 3 bases and J by 0 bases, with 15 bases between. This CDR3 region has 17 residues. The CDR3 DNA reads as TGTGCCAGCTCACCGAAGACAGGCCACTTCTCTGGAAACACCATATATTTT. This codes for CASSPKTGHFSGNTIYF.

J is TRBJ2-3 and V is TRBV6-1, with D possibly being TRBD1 (5 bases). The V gene lost 4 bases and the J gene lost 3 bases, with 11 bases spanning the gap. The germline V gene encodes CDR1 MNHNS and CDR2 SASEGT. CDR3 length: 14 residues. This CDR3 is CASSAARGTDTQYF. The CDR3 DNA reads TGTGCCAGCAGTGCGGCTAGGGGAACAGATACGCAGTATTTT.

The chain recombines TRBV28 with TRBJ1-5; tentatively, D is TRBD1 (5 bases). CDR3 length: 13 residues. The ends were cut back, 3 bases at V and 6 bases at J, with 9 bases in the middle. Germline V gives CDR1 MDHEN, CDR2 SYDVKM. CDR3: CASSFRGGQPQHF. In DNA form, the CDR3 reads TGTGCCAGCAGTTTTAGGGGAGGTCAGCCCCAGCATTTT.

This chain connects TRBV6-5 to TRBJ2-7; 10 bases are shared with TRBD1. This CDR3 is 15 amino acids long. The V and J ends lost 5 bases and 3 bases, in that order; junction bases with no gene match: 7. From germline, CDR1 is MNHEY and CDR2 SVGAGI. DNA of the CDR3: TGTGCCAGCAGTCCTGTCTGGGACAGGGGCTACGAGCAGTACTTC. It is translated as CASSPVWDRGYEQYF.

Notes on this clone: Other DNA sequences in the same sample also yield this CDR3. The chain is built from TRBV6-5 and TRBJ2-7; no clear D gene. CDR3 length equals 15 residues. The ends were cut back, 5 bases at V and 2 bases at J, with 16 bases in the middle. Looked up from germline, CDR1 is MNHEY and CDR2 is SVGAGI. This chain's CDR3 is CASSTPIRGAYEQYF. In DNA form, the CDR3 reads TGTGCCAGCAGTACCCCGATTCGAGGCGCCTACGAGCAGTACTTC.

The chain combines TRBV10-3 with TRBJ2-5, with 9 bases lining up with TRBD1. In germline, CDR1 is ENHRY, CDR2 SYGVKD. The CDR3 totals 14 residues. V was clipped by 6 bases and J by 5 bases; unmatched bases: 7. The CDR3 coding sequence is TGTGCCATCAGCCCGGGACAGGGCCTTGAGACCCAGTACTTC. Amino acids: CAISPGQGLETQYF.

The V gene is TRBV5-1, the J gene TRBJ2-5; 7 bases match TRBD2. Germline V CDR1 and CDR2: SGHRS, YFSETQ. The CDR3 has 16 amino acids. Unmatched junction bases numbered 10, after V lost 0 bases and J lost 5 bases. CDR3: CASSLGRGERGETQYF. The CDR3 nucleotides are TGCGCCAGCAGCTTGGGTCGTGGGGAGCGGGGCGAGACCCAGTACTTC.

This rearrangement joins TRBV7-2 to TRBJ2-3; D unresolved. This CDR3 has 13 amino acids. V was clipped by 5 bases and J by 0 bases, with 6 bases between them. The V gene's germline CDR1 is SGHTA and CDR2 FQGNSA. CDR3 region: CASSTYSTDTQYF. CDR3 nucleotide sequence: TGTGCCAGCAGCACATATAGCACAGATACGCAGTATTTT.

The gene calls are TRBV7-9 and TRBJ1-2, with D unclear. This CDR3 comprises 12 residues. V lost 6 bases and J lost 2, with 7 bases in between. In germline, CDR1 is SEHNR, CDR2 FQNEAQ (reference sequence). CDR3 in DNA: TGTGCCAGCAGTTTTTTAAACTATGGCTACACCTTC. Protein sequence: CASSFLNYGYTF.

V gene TRBV6-1 combines with J gene TRBJ2-7; 13 positions match TRBD2. Germline V gene sequence: CDR1 MNHNS, CDR2 SASEGT. Trimming removed 7 bases from V and 6 bases from J; junction bases left unmatched: 9. This CDR3 contains 15 residues. The CDR3 DNA is TGTGCCAGCACTCCTAGGACTAGCGGGAGCCCCGAGCAGTACTTC. This encodes CASTPRTSGSPEQYF.

The V and J genes are TRBV7-9 and TRBJ2-2; 7 bases match TRBD1. Germline CDR1 and CDR2: SEHNR and FQNEAQ (reference sequence). V dropped 3 bases and J dropped 0; count of bases not matched to a gene: 7. This CDR3 has 17 amino acids. This CDR3 reads CASSFLSTGTNTGELFF. The DNA for the CDR3 is TGTGCCAGCAGCTTCCTTTCGACAGGGACGAACACCGGGGAGCTGTTTTTT.

This clone was seen a handful of times. The V and J genes are TRBV6-6 and TRBJ2-3; 7 nucleotides agree with TRBD2. The junction had 4 bases not matched to a gene; V was cut back by 2 bases and J by 2 bases. Germline CDR1 MNHNY, CDR2 SVGAGI (reference sequence). This CDR3 has 15 amino acids. In DNA form, the CDR3 reads TGTGCCAGCAGTTACGGGACTACCCACACAGATACGCAGTATTTT. Translated, it gives CASSYGTTHTDTQYF.

The chain recombines TRBV28 with TRBJ1-2; D is unclear. The V end lost 6 bases, the J end lost 3 bases, and 8 bases lay between the germline ends. This CDR3 comprises 12 residues. The germline V gene has CDR1 MDHEN and CDR2 SYDVKM. The CDR3: CASRVLHYGYTF. The CDR3 DNA is TGTGCCAGCAGGGTTCTACACTATGGCTACACCTTC.

The chain links TRBV27 to TRBJ2-1; TRBD2 aligns across 7 bases. V trimming: 6 bases; J trimming: 5 bases; junction bases outside the gene matches: 7. The germline V gene has CDR1 MNHEY and CDR2 SMNVEV (reference sequence). The CDR3 loop spans 14 amino acids. This CDR3 reads CASSPGDYNNEQFF. CDR3 nucleotides: TGTGCCAGCAGCCCCGGGGACTATAACAATGAGCAGTTCTTC.

The chain couples TRBV18 to TRBJ2-7, with D possibly TRBD2 on 5 matching bases. V lost 2 bases to trimming and J lost 3 bases, with 17 bases between them. From germline, CDR1 is KGHSH and CDR2 LQKENI. This CDR3 is 16 amino acids long. The CDR3 DNA is TGTGCCAGCTCACCAGGAGCGGTCTCCCCTAACTACGAGCAGTACTTC. It specifies CASSPGAVSPNYEQYF.

The gene calls are TRBV30 and TRBJ1-1; D might be TRBD1 (5 bases). The V gene's germline CDR1 is GTSNPN and CDR2 SVGIG (reference sequence). V shed 4 bases and J shed 6 bases, with 18 bases lying between them. The CDR3 is 14 residues long. CDR3 loop: CAWTHQGIGPEAFF. CDR3 nucleotides: TGTGCCTGGACCCACCAGGGTATCGGTCCTGAAGCTTTCTTT.

The V gene is TRBV30, the J gene TRBJ2-3, with D uncertain. V lost 0 bases and J lost 2, with 6 bases in between. CDR1 and CDR2 from the germline V gene are GTSNPN and SVGIG (reference sequence). This CDR3 spans 13 amino acids. The CDR3 DNA reads as TGTGCCTGGAGTGTATACAACACAGATACGCAGTATTTT. This translates into CAWSVYNTDTQYF.

In this sample, this clone turned up once. The genes are TRBV9 and TRBJ2-1; TRBD2 aligns across 7 bases. The CDR3 runs 15 residues. The germline V gene has CDR1 SGDLS and CDR2 YYNGEE. J gave up 2 bases and V 0 bases, and 2 bases lay outside the gene matches. The CDR3 reads CASSVAGLAYNEQFF. For the CDR3, the DNA is TGTGCCAGCAGCGTAGCTGGACTAGCCTACAATGAGCAGTTCTTC.